The present T cell receptor (beta chain) was sequenced within a study of prognosis after radiotherapy for stage I lung cancer. Study information: Individuals diagnosed with stage I non-small cell lung cancer underwent enrollment between 2018 and January 2019. Stereotactic body radiotherapy was given without concurrent therapy, and no patient received both at once.

Germline V gives CDR1 MDHEN, CDR2 SYDVKM. The CDR3 is 17 amino acids. This clonotype has just one count. At one end the junction does not follow the germline gene, possibly because of a read error. The genomic DNA TCR beta CDR3 region underwent two rounds of multiplex PCR. With primers specific to each TRBV and TRBJ gene, the first-round PCR was performed. MiXCR, applied by TCRdb to the multiplex PCR reads, yields one record per CDR3 protein. The table lists some 20,000 distinct CDR3 sequences, roughly 55% of them singletons. The chain employs TRBV28 and TRBJ2-2; possibly TRBD2 for D (5 bases). This clonotype was obtained from a donor aged 50 or older with non-small cell lung cancer. The input for sequencing was PBMCs, taken before or after stereotactic body radiation therapy (not recorded which). This CDR3 reads CASSSPGCRSNTVELFF. As DNA, the CDR3 is TGTGCCAGCAGTTCCCCGGGGTGTAGGTCGAACACCGTGGAGCTGTTTTTT.